This T cell receptor beta chain was retrieved from a study of blood T cell repertoires in COVID-19. The authors' processing: The authors estimated nucleated cell counts from reference gene primer amplification. TCRdb's copy holds only in-frame clones and misses some; the assay was immunoSEQ multiplex PCR. V and J calls plus clone size are reproduced from that table; the DNA served to infer D and trimming. The sample lists roughly 280,000 clones; 80% to 90% were seen once. Only one count was recorded for this clone. Enrolled through a virtual design, the participants were between about 18 and 100 years of age and came from 24 US areas. Recovery meant two consecutive negative NP/OP PCR tests, professional clearance, or resolved symptoms. The source of this sequence is a woman aged 18-35 years who had recovered from COVID-19. The sequencing sample was made of PBMCs or T cells enriched from blood (not recorded which).

CDR3 loop: CASSIGDNSYEQYF. DNA for the CDR3: TGTGCCAGTAGTATCGGTGACAACTCCTACGAGCAGTACTTC. The chain employs TRBV19 and TRBJ2-7, with D hard to call. Per germline, CDR1 LNHDA and CDR2 SQIVND (reference sequence). Trimming removed 3 bases from V and 0 bases from J, with 9 bases in between. The CDR3 has 14 residues.